This T cell receptor beta chain emerged from a study of shared clonotypes between healthy human individuals. Naive-designated CD8 cells lacked CD45RO, were positively enriched for CCR7, and omitted terminally differentiated effector memory CD45RA+ cells. Sequencing was performed with immunoSEQ multiplex PCR; in TCRdb, only in-frame clones are kept and a portion is missing. The table shows about 2 million clones, with around 96% occurring only once. Trimming pared 10 bases from V and 2 bases from J, leaving 15 bases between. This CDR3 is built from 13 residues. CDR1 and CDR2 (germline): MNHNS, SASEGT.

This TCR came from a man younger than 35 in good health. Sequencing used naive CD8+ T cells sorted from blood. The chain combines TRBV6-1 with TRBJ2-7; D may be TRBD2 (5 bases). The CDR3 region has the DNA TGTGCCACCGCTGAGGGCCGCACCTACGAGCAGTACTTC. As protein: CATAEGRTYEQYF.